A selection of T cell receptor beta chains follows, all from one sample in a study of identical twins. TCRdb processed the 5' RACE reads anew with MiXCR; each CDR3 protein has one entry. The table shows 420,000 or so distinct CDR3 sequences, with around 20% occurring only once. Sequencing was done on a sample of naive T cells sorted from blood. These receptors all come from a man aged 50-60 years in good health. Both conserved end residues are part of each CDR3. D genes are given only for firm matches. The size entry is marked missing in some rows and otherwise reads once, few, many or a size class.

v_call: TRBV20-1; j_call: TRBJ2-3; d_call: .; clone_size: .; cdr3_aa: CSARDLQRRVTDTQYF; cdr3_nt: TGCAGTGCTAGAGACCTCCAGCGGCGGGTCACAGATACGCAGTATTTT
v_call: TRBV10-3; j_call: TRBJ2-3; d_call: TRBD2; clone_size: .; cdr3_aa: CAIRQTSGVTDTQYF; cdr3_nt: TGTGCCATCAGACAGACTAGCGGGGTCACAGATACGCAGTATTTT
v_call: TRBV12-3/TRBV12-4; j_call: TRBJ2-3; d_call: .; clone_size: .; cdr3_aa: CASRSDTTDTQYF; cdr3_nt: TGTGCCAGCAGATCGGACACCACAGATACGCAGTATTTT
v_call: TRBV5-1; j_call: TRBJ2-6; d_call: .; clone_size: many; cdr3_aa: CASSLEAGANVLTF; cdr3_nt: TGCGCCAGCAGCTTGGAGGCTGGGGCCAACGTCCTGACTTTC
v_call: TRBV12-3/TRBV12-4; j_call: TRBJ2-2; d_call: .; clone_size: .; cdr3_aa: CASSFARGELFF; cdr3_nt: TGTGCCAGCAGTTTTGCGCGTGGGGAGCTGTTTTTT
v_call: TRBV5-1; j_call: TRBJ2-1; d_call: .; clone_size: many; cdr3_aa: CASSLVAVAGYEQFF; cdr3_nt: TGCGCCAGCAGCTTGGTTGCCGTGGCAGGGTATGAGCAGTTCTTC
v_call: TRBV7-8; j_call: TRBJ2-1; d_call: .; clone_size: few; cdr3_aa: CASSLLVHEQFF; cdr3_nt: TGTGCCAGCAGCTTACTGGTACATGAGCAGTTCTTC
v_call: TRBV5-1; j_call: TRBJ2-7; d_call: TRBD2; clone_size: many; cdr3_aa: CASSLRSSGNEQYF; cdr3_nt: TGCGCCAGCAGCCTTCGCTCTAGCGGGAACGAGCAGTACTTC
v_call: TRBV27; j_call: TRBJ2-7; d_call: TRBD2; clone_size: .; cdr3_aa: CASSFPTSGRSYEQYF; cdr3_nt: TGTGCCAGCAGTTTTCCAACTAGCGGGAGATCTTACGAGCAGTACTTC
v_call: TRBV7-9; j_call: TRBJ1-1; d_call: TRBD1; clone_size: few; cdr3_aa: CASSSQGAVTEAFF; cdr3_nt: TGTGCCAGCAGCTCGCAGGGGGCTGTCACTGAAGCTTTCTTT
v_call: TRBV12-3/TRBV12-4; j_call: TRBJ1-2; d_call: .; clone_size: many; cdr3_aa: CASSLQGNYGYTF; cdr3_nt: TGTGCCAGCAGTTTACAGGGGAACTATGGCTACACCTTC
v_call: TRBV20-1; j_call: TRBJ2-2; d_call: TRBD2; clone_size: .; cdr3_aa: CSASAKTNSGSDITGELFF; cdr3_nt: TGCAGTGCCAGTGCAAAGACCAATAGCGGGAGTGATATCACCGGGGAGCTGTTTTTT
v_call: TRBV7-9; j_call: TRBJ2-2; d_call: .; clone_size: few; cdr3_aa: CALEGGQSTGELFF; cdr3_nt: TGTGCCTTAGAAGGAGGACAGTCCACCGGGGAGCTGTTTTTT
v_call: TRBV6-1; j_call: TRBJ2-2; d_call: TRBD1; clone_size: many; cdr3_aa: CASSNPRDRWTGELFF; cdr3_nt: TGTGCCAGCAGCAACCCCCGGGACAGATGGACCGGGGAGCTGTTTTTT
v_call: TRBV6-5; j_call: TRBJ2-5; d_call: TRBD1; clone_size: .; cdr3_aa: CASSYSRTGVGETQYF; cdr3_nt: TGTGCCAGCAGTTACTCGAGGACAGGGGTTGGGGAGACCCAGTACTTC
v_call: TRBV12-3/TRBV12-4; j_call: TRBJ2-7; d_call: .; clone_size: few; cdr3_aa: CASPRRKYF; cdr3_nt: TGTGCCAGCCCACGGAGAAAGTACTTC
v_call: TRBV5-1; j_call: TRBJ2-5; d_call: .; clone_size: .; cdr3_aa: CASTRGYQETQYF; cdr3_nt: TGCGCCAGCACTCGAGGATACCAAGAGACCCAGTACTTC
v_call: TRBV19; j_call: TRBJ2-1; d_call: .; clone_size: many; cdr3_aa: CASRPRWEQFF; cdr3_nt: TGTGCCAGTCGCCCGCGGTGGGAGCAGTTCTTC
v_call: TRBV12-3/TRBV12-4; j_call: TRBJ1-1; d_call: .; clone_size: few; cdr3_aa: CASSSPANTEAFF; cdr3_nt: TGTGCCAGCAGTTCCCCGGCGAACACTGAAGCTTTCTTT
v_call: TRBV5-1; j_call: TRBJ2-7; d_call: .; clone_size: many; cdr3_aa: CASSLAGDYRHSYEQYF; cdr3_nt: TGCGCCAGCAGCTTGGCAGGTGACTACCGACACTCCTACGAGCAGTACTTC
v_call: TRBV5-1; j_call: TRBJ2-1; d_call: .; clone_size: .; cdr3_aa: CASSLTYSNEQFF; cdr3_nt: TGCGCCAGCAGCTTGACGTATAGCAATGAGCAGTTCTTC
v_call: TRBV15; j_call: TRBJ2-3; d_call: .; clone_size: .; cdr3_aa: CATSTLAQPLTDTQYF; cdr3_nt: TGTGCCACCAGCACCCTCGCCCAACCTCTCACAGATACGCAGTATTTT
v_call: TRBV18; j_call: TRBJ2-4; d_call: TRBD2; clone_size: .; cdr3_aa: CASSLSAGGHKNIQYF; cdr3_nt: TGTGCCAGCTCACTGTCGGCGGGAGGGCACAAAAACATTCAGTACTTC